The 6 T cell receptor beta chains below all came from one sample that was sequenced in a study of cytomegalovirus exposure and HLA in healthy donors. In the PCR, 60 Vbeta and 13 Jbeta primers were used. Sequenced by immunoSEQ multiplex PCR; TCRdb stores in-frame clones only, minus some. The sample table sets out about 160,000 clones. Material for sequencing was PBMCs. Receptors originate from a woman aged 55-75 years in good health and CMV-seronegative.

This chain connects TRBV7-2 to TRBJ2-5, with TRBD2 matching 9 bases. With V trimmed by 0 bases and J by 4 bases, 3 bases remained unmatched. Germline V lookup: CDR1 SGHTA, CDR2 FQGNSA. The CDR3 extends over 15 amino acids. The CDR3 is CASSLASGGGETQYF. The CDR3 DNA is TGTGCCAGCAGCTTAGCTAGCGGGGGAGGAGAGACCCAGTACTTC.

Remarks on this clone: An end of the junction differs from the germline gene, which may be a read error. The chain is built from TRBV7-3 and TRBJ1-1; 7 nucleotides match TRBD1. The germline V gene encodes CDR1 SGHTA and CDR2 FQGTGA. The CDR3 has 16 amino acids. CDR3 amino acids: CASSLTPTGKGTEAFF. As DNA, the CDR3 is TGTGCCAGCAGCCTAACCCCGACAGGGAAGGGGACTGAAGCTTTCTTT.

This chain links TRBV11-3 with TRBJ2-7, with D possibly TRBD2 on 6 matching bases. Trimming left V 0 bases short and J 2 bases short, with 11 bases between. Germline CDR1 reads SGHNT; CDR2 reads YENEEA. This CDR3 region has 15 residues. CDR3 sequence (DNA): TGTGCCAGCAGCTTAGAGCGGGGAACCCCCTACGAGCAGTACTTC. It yields the protein CASSLERGTPYEQYF.

The V and J genes are TRBV30 and TRBJ1-4; TRBD1 is a possible D gene (5 bases). This CDR3 is built from 12 residues. With 3 bases removed from V and 6 bases from J, the gap between germline ends came to 8 bases. Germline loops: CDR1 GTSNPN, CDR2 SVGIG (reference sequence). CDR3 in DNA: TGTGCCTGGAGACAGGATTATGAAAAACTGTTTTTT. Amino acids: CAWRQDYEKLFF.

The chain has TRBV29-1 and TRBJ1-2; 8 nucleotides align to TRBD1. The V and J ends lost 6 bases and 4 bases, in that order; junction bases with no gene match: 4. Looked up from germline, CDR1 is SQVTM and CDR2 is ANQGSEA. This CDR3 region has 12 residues. The CDR3 nucleotides read TGCAGCGTCCCAGGGGGCCGCTATGGCTACACCTTC. It yields the protein CSVPGGRYGYTF. Full variable domain (rest looked up from reference TRBV29-1 and TRBJ1-2): SAVISQKPSRDICQRGTSLTIQCQVDSQVTMMFWYRQQPGQSLTLIATANQGSEATYESGFVIDKFPISRPNLTFSTLTVSNMSPEDSSIYLCSVPGGRYGYTFGSGTRLTVV.

The chain combines TRBV15 with TRBJ2-3; 7 positions agree with TRBD2. Germline-derived CDR1 and CDR2 are LNHNV and YYDKDF (reference sequence). Trimming cost V 2 bases and J 1 base; bases outside gene matches: 6. The CDR3 runs 16 residues. CDR3 DNA: TGTGCCACCAGCAGAACCCCCGCGGGGGGCACAGATACGCAGTATTTT. It translates to CATSRTPAGGTDTQYF.